This T cell receptor beta chain was documented in a study of CD8 T cells in Susac syndrome. About 0.45 to 1 ug RNA was reverse transcribed with random hexamers. A single record per CDR3 protein comes from TCRdb applying MiXCR to the immunoSEQ multiplex PCR reads. The repertoire includes some 300,000 distinct CDR3 sequences, around 84% of them detected once, and around 0.11% sits in the top ten. CDR3 size: 16 residues. Germline CDR1 and CDR2: PRHDT and FYEKMQ (reference sequence). Trimming stripped 5 bases from V and 3 bases from J, with 19 bases between. This sequence originates from a human donor with multiple sclerosis. The chain joins TRBV13 to TRBJ1-2; D is perhaps TRBD1 (6 bases). Sequencing was carried out using CD8+ T cells from PBMCs. For the CDR3, the DNA is TGTGCCAGCAGCATCGAACAGGGTAAAATCGACTATGGCTACACCTTC. This codes for CASSIEQGKIDYGYTF.